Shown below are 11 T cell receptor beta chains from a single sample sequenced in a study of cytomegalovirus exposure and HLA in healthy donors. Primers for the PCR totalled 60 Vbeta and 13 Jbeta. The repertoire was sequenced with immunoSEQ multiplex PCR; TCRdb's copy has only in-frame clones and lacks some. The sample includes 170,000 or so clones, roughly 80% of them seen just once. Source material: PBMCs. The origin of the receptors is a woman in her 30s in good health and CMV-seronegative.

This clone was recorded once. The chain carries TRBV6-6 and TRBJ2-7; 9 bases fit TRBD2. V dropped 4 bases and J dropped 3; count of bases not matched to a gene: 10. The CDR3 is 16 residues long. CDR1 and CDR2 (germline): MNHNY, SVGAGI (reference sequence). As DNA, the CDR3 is TGTGCCAGCAGTTCGGCGGGGGGGCCAATCGTCTACGAGCAGTACTTC. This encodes CASSSAGGPIVYEQYF.

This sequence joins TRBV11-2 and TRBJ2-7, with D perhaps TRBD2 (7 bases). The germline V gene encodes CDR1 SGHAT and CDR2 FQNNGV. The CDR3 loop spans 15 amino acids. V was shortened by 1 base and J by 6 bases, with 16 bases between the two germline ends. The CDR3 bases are TGTGCCAGCAGCTTAGCGGGGGGCCCCTTTGCCGAGCAGTACTTC. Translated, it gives CASSLAGGPFAEQYF.

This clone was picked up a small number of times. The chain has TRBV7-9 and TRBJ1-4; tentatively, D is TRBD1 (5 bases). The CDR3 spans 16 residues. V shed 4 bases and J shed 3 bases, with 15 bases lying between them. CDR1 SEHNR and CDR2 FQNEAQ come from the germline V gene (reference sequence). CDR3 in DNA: TGTGCCAGCAGCTACACATCAGGGCCCCCTAATGAAAAACTGTTTTTT. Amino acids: CASSYTSGPPNEKLFF.

CDR3 in DNA: TGTGCCAGCAGTTACCGAGGGAATGATTCACCCCTCCACTTT. Translating gives CASSYRGNDSPLHF. This chain uses TRBV6-5 with TRBJ1-6; no reliable D call. V was cut by 2 bases and J by 8 bases, with 10 bases left in between. The germline V gene encodes CDR1 MNHEY and CDR2 SVGAGI. The CDR3 contains 14 residues.

CDR3 nucleotide sequence: TGCAGCGTTGATCGACTAGCGGGGGGACATAGGAATGAGCAGTTCTTC. It specifies CSVDRLAGGHRNEQFF. The chain employs TRBV29-1 and TRBJ2-1; TRBD2 matches 13 bases. The CDR3 consists of 16 residues. The ends lost 3 bases at V and 7 bases at J; junction bases unmatched: 9. Germline assignment: CDR1 SQVTM and CDR2 ANQGSEA.

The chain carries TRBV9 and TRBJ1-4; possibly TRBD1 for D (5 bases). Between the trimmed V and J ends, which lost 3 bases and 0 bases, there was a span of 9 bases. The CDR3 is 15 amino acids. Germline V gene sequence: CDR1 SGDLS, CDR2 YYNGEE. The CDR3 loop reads CASSGQLPTNEKLFF. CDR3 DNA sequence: TGTGCCAGCAGCGGACAGCTCCCAACTAATGAAAAACTGTTTTTT.

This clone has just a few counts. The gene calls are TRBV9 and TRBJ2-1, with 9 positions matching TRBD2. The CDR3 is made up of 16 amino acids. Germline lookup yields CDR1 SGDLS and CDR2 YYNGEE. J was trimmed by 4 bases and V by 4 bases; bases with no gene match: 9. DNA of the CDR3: TGTGCCAGCAGCTCGATGACTAGCGGAAATTACAATGAGCAGTTCTTC. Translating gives CASSSMTSGNYNEQFF.

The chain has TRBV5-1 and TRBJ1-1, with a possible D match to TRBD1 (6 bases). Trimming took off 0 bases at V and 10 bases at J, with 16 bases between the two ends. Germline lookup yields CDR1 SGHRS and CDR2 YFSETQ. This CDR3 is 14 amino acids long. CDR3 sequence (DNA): TGCGCCAGCAGCTTGGAAGACAGGACATTTGCAGCTTTCTTT. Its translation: CASSLEDRTFAAFF.

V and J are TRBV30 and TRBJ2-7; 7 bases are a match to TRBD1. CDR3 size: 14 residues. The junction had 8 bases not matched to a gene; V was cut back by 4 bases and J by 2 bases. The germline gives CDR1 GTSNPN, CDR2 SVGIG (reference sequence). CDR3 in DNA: TGTGCCTGGAAGGGGGCAGGGGGTACCTACGAGCAGTACTTC. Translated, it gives CAWKGAGGTYEQYF.

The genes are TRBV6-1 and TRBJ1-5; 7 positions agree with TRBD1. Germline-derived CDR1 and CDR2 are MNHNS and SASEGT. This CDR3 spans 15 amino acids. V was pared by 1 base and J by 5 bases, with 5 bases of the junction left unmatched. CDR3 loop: CASSEGDREDQPQHF. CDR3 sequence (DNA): TGTGCCAGCAGTGAAGGGGACAGAGAAGATCAGCCCCAGCATTTT.

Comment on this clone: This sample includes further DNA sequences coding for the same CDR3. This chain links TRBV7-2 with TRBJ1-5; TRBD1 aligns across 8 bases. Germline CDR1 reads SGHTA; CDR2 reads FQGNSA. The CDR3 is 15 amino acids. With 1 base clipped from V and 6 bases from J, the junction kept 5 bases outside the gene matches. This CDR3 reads CASSLGQGAGQPQHF. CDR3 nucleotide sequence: TGTGCCAGCAGCTTAGGCCAGGGGGCTGGTCAGCCCCAGCATTTT. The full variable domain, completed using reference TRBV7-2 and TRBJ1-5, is GAGVSQSPSNKVTEKGKDVELRCDPISGHTALYWYRQSLGQGLEFLIYFQGNSAPDKSGLPSDRFSAERTGGSVSTLTIQRTQQEDSAVYLCASSLGQGAGQPQHFGDGTRLSIL.